This TCR beta chain was recorded in a study of shared clonotypes between healthy human individuals. Germline V CDR1 and CDR2: SGHRS, YFSETQ. V lost 4 bases to trimming and J lost 1 base, with 8 bases between them. This CDR3 is 14 amino acids long. This table comes from immunoSEQ multiplex PCR, and its TCRdb copy is limited to in-frame clones, with some not included. The sample lists about 1 million clones; under 80% were seen once. Details on this clone: Other DNA sequences in this specimen translate into the identical CDR3.

The chain recombines TRBV5-1 with TRBJ2-2; perhaps TRBD1 as D (5 bases). The material sequenced was memory CD4+ T cells sorted from blood. As for subset: CD45RA-negative fraction. This clonotype was obtained from a man aged 18-30 years in good health. The chain's CDR3 is CASSLQGNTGELFF. CDR3 DNA: TGCGCCAGCAGCCTCCAGGGGAACACCGGGGAGCTGTTTTTT.